These 2 T cell receptor beta chains were sequenced from one sample in a study of cytomegalovirus exposure and HLA in healthy donors. Amplification used 60 Vbeta primers and 13 Jbeta primers. Measured with immunoSEQ multiplex PCR; TCRdb has only the in-frame clones, and not every one. The table lists under 150,000 clones, roughly 79% of them singletons. The sequencing input was PBMCs. These receptor sequences come from a man younger than 30 in good health and CMV-seronegative.

The J gene is TRBJ2-7, the V gene TRBV7-9; TRBD1 is a possible D gene (6 bases). The CDR3 consists of 15 residues. V was clipped by 0 bases and J by 5 bases, with 14 bases between them. The germline V gene encodes CDR1 SEHNR and CDR2 FQNEAQ (reference sequence). CDR3 amino acids: CASSLATGQWNEQYF. The CDR3 nucleotides are TGTGCCAGCAGCTTAGCTACAGGGCAATGGAACGAGCAGTACTTC.

The V gene is TRBV5-4, the J gene TRBJ2-7, with 8 nucleotides matching TRBD2. Germline V CDR1 and CDR2: SGHNT, YYREEE (reference sequence). This CDR3 has 14 amino acids. The V gene end was trimmed by 3 bases and the J gene end by 3 bases; junction bases not matched to a gene: 5. The CDR3 DNA sequence: TGTGCCAGCAGCTCTGGCCGGGGGGGCTACGAGCAGTACTTC. This encodes CASSSGRGGYEQYF.